Listed here are 12 T cell receptor beta chains from one sample, sequenced in a study of shared clonotypes between healthy human individuals. Repertoires were generated with immunoSEQ multiplex PCR, while TCRdb's copy carries only in-frame clones and drops some. The sample yields about 2,200,000 clones, roughly 91% seen once. Positively selected for CCR7, the CD45RO-negative cells used as naive CD8 cells excluded terminally differentiated effector memory CD45RA+ cells. The sample consisted of naive CD8+ T cells from PBMCs. The receptors derive from a man between 18 and 35 years old in good health. Some clones in this sample may be carry-over from other donors' samples.

The gene calls are TRBV25-1 and TRBJ2-1; 9 bases agree with TRBD1. Germline assignment: CDR1 MGHDK and CDR2 SYGVNS. This CDR3 comprises 13 residues. V lost 4 bases and J lost 8; bases outside the gene matches: 3. Written as DNA, the CDR3 is TGTGCCAGCAGTGGGACAGGGGTCCATGAGCAGTTCTTC. Its translation is CASSGTGVHEQFF.

The chain is built from TRBV6-1 and TRBJ1-1; 10 bases agree with TRBD1. Trimming at V came to 6 bases and at J to 8 bases, leaving 9 bases not matched to a gene. This CDR3 comprises 14 residues. Germline V gene data show CDR1 as MNHNS and CDR2 as SASEGT. This CDR3 is CASSETGTGAEAFF. The CDR3 region has the DNA TGTGCCAGCAGCGAGACCGGGACAGGGGCAGAAGCTTTCTTT.

CDR3 loop: CASSDHHRERTQETQYF. The CDR3 DNA follows: TGTGCCAGCAGTGACCACCACAGAGAGAGAACCCAAGAGACCCAGTACTTC. The gene calls are TRBV6-1 and TRBJ2-5; D ambiguous. With 3 bases removed from V and 1 base from J, the gap between germline ends came to 18 bases. Germline CDR1 is MNHNS and CDR2 is SASEGT. This CDR3 spans 17 amino acids.

The chain links TRBV19 to TRBJ1-5, with 7 bases lining up with TRBD1. V trimming: 7 bases; J trimming: 1 base; junction bases outside the gene matches: 4. Per the germline V gene, CDR1 is LNHDA and CDR2 is SQIVND (reference sequence). This CDR3 spans 14 amino acids. The CDR3, as DNA: TGTGCCAGTAACTTCAGGGGGAGCAATCAGCCCCAGCATTTT. This sequence encodes CASNFRGSNQPQHF.

The chain employs TRBV19 and TRBJ1-2, with 7 bases fitting TRBD1. The CDR3 is 16 residues long. Germline values: CDR1 LNHDA, CDR2 SQIVND (reference sequence). Trimming removed 4 bases from V and 5 bases from J; junction bases left unmatched: 13. The CDR3 region is CASSRLKTGTEYGYTF. The CDR3 DNA reads TGTGCCAGTAGTAGGCTCAAGACCGGGACAGAGTATGGCTACACCTTC.

CDR3 loop: CASRGDYGYTF. The DNA for the CDR3 is TGTGCCAGCCGGGGAGACTATGGCTACACCTTC. The rearrangement joins TRBV11-2 to TRBJ1-2; D gene ambiguous. Germline lookup yields CDR1 SGHAT and CDR2 FQNNGV. V shed 8 bases and J shed 3 bases, with 7 bases lying between them. The CDR3 contains 11 residues.

About this clone itself: Additional DNA sequences in this sample encode the identical CDR3. The rearrangement uses TRBV28 and TRBJ2-2; D is unclear. The CDR3 is 13 amino acids. V was shortened by 5 bases and J by 0 bases, with 4 bases between the two germline ends. Germline V gene lookup returns CDR1 MDHEN and CDR2 SYDVKM. The CDR3 is CASSPTNTGELFF. The CDR3 coding sequence is TGTGCCAGCAGTCCGACGAACACCGGGGAGCTGTTTTTT.

The V and J genes are TRBV11-2 and TRBJ1-4; D is unclear. The CDR3 has 15 amino acids. CDR1 SGHAT and CDR2 FQNNGV come from the germline V gene. Trimming stripped 1 base from V and 6 bases from J, with 12 bases between. DNA for the CDR3: TGTGCCAGCAGCTTAGTGCGAGGGTTCCATGAAAAACTGTTTTTT. It codes for CASSLVRGFHEKLFF. The full variable domain, rest sourced from reference TRBV11-2 and TRBJ1-4, is EAGVAQSPRYKIIEKRQSVAFWCNPISGHATLYWYQQILGQGPKLLIQFQNNGVVDDSQLPKDRFSAERLKGVDSTLKIQPAKLEDSAVYLCASSLVRGFHEKLFFGSGTQLSVL.

The chain couples TRBV5-1 to TRBJ2-7; possible D gene TRBD2, 6 bases. Trimming pared 0 bases from V and 4 bases from J, leaving 17 bases between. Germline V gene sequence: CDR1 SGHRS, CDR2 YFSETQ. CDR3 length: 16 residues. This CDR3 is CASSLGLAGSGYEQYF. Here the CDR3 DNA reads TGCGCCAGCAGCTTGGGTCTGGCGGGATCCGGATACGAGCAGTACTTC.

This chain connects TRBV27 to TRBJ2-7; TRBD1 agrees at 8 bases. Germline V gives CDR1 MNHEY, CDR2 SMNVEV (reference sequence). The trim removed 0 bases at V and 0 bases at J, leaving 4 bases unmatched. This CDR3 is 16 amino acids long. The CDR3 DNA reads TGTGCCAGCAGTTTATCATCCCAGGGGGCCTCCTACGAGCAGTACTTC. Amino acids: CASSLSSQGASYEQYF.

The CDR3 here is CASSSTDSPYNEQFF. In DNA form, the CDR3 reads TGTGCCAGCAGCTCAACCGACTCCCCCTACAATGAGCAGTTCTTC. The chain links TRBV7-9 to TRBJ2-1; the D is unclear. Germline lookup yields CDR1 SEHNR and CDR2 FQNEAQ (reference sequence). This CDR3 is built from 15 residues. V was pared by 4 bases and J by 2 bases, with 12 bases between.

The chain recombines TRBV4-3 with TRBJ1-4; a weak D match, TRBD1 (5 bases). CDR3 length: 18 amino acids. Germline V gene data show CDR1 as LGHNA and CDR2 as YSLEER. The ends were cut back, 1 base at V and 5 bases at J, with 20 bases in the middle. The DNA for the CDR3 is TGCGCCAGCAGCCAAGGAGGTGTAGTAGGGACGGAGAATGAAAAACTGTTTTTT. It specifies CASSQGGVVGTENEKLFF.